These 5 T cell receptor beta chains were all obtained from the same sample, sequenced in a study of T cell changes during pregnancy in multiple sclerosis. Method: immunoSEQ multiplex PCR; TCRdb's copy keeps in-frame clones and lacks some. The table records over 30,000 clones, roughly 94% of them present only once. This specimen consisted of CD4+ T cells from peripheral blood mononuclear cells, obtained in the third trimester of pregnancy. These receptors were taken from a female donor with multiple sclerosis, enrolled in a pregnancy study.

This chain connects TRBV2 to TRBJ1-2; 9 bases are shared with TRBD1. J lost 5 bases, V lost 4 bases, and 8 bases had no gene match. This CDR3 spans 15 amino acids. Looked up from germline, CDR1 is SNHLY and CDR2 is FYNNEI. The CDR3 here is CASSGGQGPIYGYTF. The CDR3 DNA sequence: TGTGCCAGCAGTGGGGGACAGGGCCCCATATATGGCTACACCTTC. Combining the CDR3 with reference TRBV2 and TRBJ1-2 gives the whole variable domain EPEVTQTPSHQVTQMGQEVILRCVPISNHLYFYWYRQILGQKVEFLVSFYNNEISEKSEIFDDQFSVERPDGSNFTLKIRSTKLEDSAMYFCASSGGQGPIYGYTFGSGTRLTVV.

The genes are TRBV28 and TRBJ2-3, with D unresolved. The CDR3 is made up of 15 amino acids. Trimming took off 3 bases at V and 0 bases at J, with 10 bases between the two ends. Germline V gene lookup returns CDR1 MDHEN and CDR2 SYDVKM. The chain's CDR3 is CASSFGGMSTDTQYF. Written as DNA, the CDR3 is TGTGCCAGCAGTTTCGGCGGTATGAGCACAGATACGCAGTATTTT.

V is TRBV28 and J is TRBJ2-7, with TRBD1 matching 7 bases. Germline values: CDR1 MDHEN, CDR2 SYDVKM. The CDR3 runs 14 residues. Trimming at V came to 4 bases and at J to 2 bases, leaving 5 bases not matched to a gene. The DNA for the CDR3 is TGTGCCAGCAGTTCCCCCCAGGGGGCCTACGAGCAGTACTTC. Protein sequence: CASSSPQGAYEQYF.

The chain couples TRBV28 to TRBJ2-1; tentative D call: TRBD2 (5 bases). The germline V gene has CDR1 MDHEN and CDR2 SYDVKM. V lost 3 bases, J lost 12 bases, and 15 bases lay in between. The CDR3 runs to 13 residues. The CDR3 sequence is CASSFLRRDTQFF. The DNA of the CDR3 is TGTGCCAGCAGTTTTTTGCGACGGGATACGCAGTTCTTC.

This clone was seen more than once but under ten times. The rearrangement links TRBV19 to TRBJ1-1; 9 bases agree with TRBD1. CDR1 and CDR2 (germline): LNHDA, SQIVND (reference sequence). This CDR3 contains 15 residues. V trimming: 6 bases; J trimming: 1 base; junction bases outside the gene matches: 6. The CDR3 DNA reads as TGTGCCAGTAGCCCAGGGACAGGGTGGAACACTGAAGCTTTCTTT. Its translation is CASSPGTGWNTEAFF.